The sequence of this TCR beta chain was determined in a study of OX40 agonist ivuxolimab in advanced cancers. Germline V gene lookup returns CDR1 MGHRA and CDR2 YSYEKL. V lost 1 base and J lost 6, with 12 bases in between. The length of the CDR3 is 14 residues. In regard to this clone: The antigen is undetermined.

Assay used: immunoSEQ multiplex PCR; TCRdb lists only in-frame clones, some missing. The table shows 60,000 or so clones, with roughly nine tenths occurring only once. Study outcomes and limitations: At doses 0.1 to 3.0 mg/kg, CD4+ and CD8+ clones expanded.

The chain employs TRBV4-1 and TRBJ1-1; D not certain. This clonotype originated in an adult with an advanced solid tumor such as melanoma, head and neck, liver or kidney cancer. The sequencing here drew on CD4+ or CD8+ T cells sorted from blood, taken in a trial of the OX40 agonist ivuxolimab. The CDR3 is CASSQGIRSAEAFF. The DNA of the CDR3 is TGCGCCAGCAGCCAAGGTATTCGATCAGCTGAAGCTTTCTTT.